Following are 6 T cell receptor beta chains from one sample sequenced in a study of CD8 T cells in ankylosing spondylitis. These receptors' antigens are unknown. TCRdb fed the 5' RACE reads into MiXCR, producing one record per CDR3 protein. The repertoire has hundreds of thousands of distinct CDR3 sequences, 10% to 15% of them found once; the top ten carry approximately 0.46%. General study findings and limits: Characteristic, it appeared, of ankylosing spondylitis blood was a TCR beta motif of 7 or 8 highly homologous variants.

The sample comprised blood, either unsorted or a sorted T cell fraction (not recorded which). The receptors were gathered from a male donor with ankylosing spondylitis.

The chain carries TRBV28 and TRBJ2-1; D gene unclear. Germline CDR1 and CDR2: MDHEN and SYDVKM. Trimming removed 8 bases from V and 2 bases from J, with 7 bases in between. CDR3 length: 12 amino acids. CDR3 DNA sequence: TGTGCCAGCGAGAGCACCTACAATGAGCAGTTCTTC. It specifies CASESTYNEQFF.

This clonotype was counted between two and nine times. The chain recombines TRBV10-3 with TRBJ1-5; D is unclear. Trimming shortened V by 0 bases and J by 9 bases, and 12 bases separated the two germline ends. CDR1 ENHRY and CDR2 SYGVKD come from the germline V gene. There are 14 residues in the CDR3. This chain's CDR3 is CAISESEGYSPQHF. The CDR3 DNA is TGTGCCATCAGTGAGTCAGAGGGTTATTCGCCCCAGCATTTT.

The chain combines TRBV5-1 with TRBJ2-7; perhaps TRBD2 as D (6 bases). V dropped 5 bases and J dropped 5 bases, with 17 bases sitting between them. The germline V gene has CDR1 SGHRS and CDR2 YFSETQ. CDR3 length: 14 amino acids. CDR3 DNA sequence: TGCGCCAGCAGATCTTTGGAGGGGTCCCACGAGCAGTACTTC. Translated, it gives CASRSLEGSHEQYF.

This clonotype was seen only a few times. This chain uses TRBV6-5 with TRBJ2-1, with 9 bases matching TRBD2. The length of the CDR3 is 15 residues. The germline V gene has CDR1 MNHEY and CDR2 SVGAGI. J gave up 9 bases and V 0 bases, and 6 bases lay outside the gene matches. CDR3 residues: CASSYSGTSSGEQFF. The CDR3 coding sequence is TGTGCCAGCAGTTACTCTGGGACTAGCTCTGGTGAGCAGTTCTTC.

This clonotype was observed a few times. The chain uses TRBV24-1 and TRBJ1-5, with D unresolved. V dropped 3 bases and J dropped 6 bases, with 11 bases sitting between them. The germline V gene has CDR1 KGHDR and CDR2 SFDVKD. The CDR3 consists of 14 residues. CDR3 in amino acids: CATSDRRDLQPQHF. The CDR3 bases are TGTGCCACCAGTGATAGGAGGGATCTTCAGCCCCAGCATTTT.

This clonotype showed up many times. This sequence joins TRBV29-1 and TRBJ2-3; weak D call: TRBD1 (6 bases). The CDR3 has 13 residues. Trimming took 6 bases from V and 0 from J, leaving 10 bases between them. The germline V gene has CDR1 SQVTM and CDR2 ANQGSEA. The CDR3 region is CSVRTASTDTQYF. CDR3 nucleotide sequence: TGCAGCGTCAGGACAGCAAGCACAGATACGCAGTATTTT.